This T cell receptor beta chain was sequenced for a study of spatial heterogeneity in lung cancer. The CDR3 is 14 amino acids. The germline V and J ends were trimmed by 3 bases and 1 base, with 9 bases remaining between them. Germline values: CDR1 SGHNT, CDR2 YENEEA. Specified time point: sample taken at primary tumor resection. No cell sorting; template was whole RNA from tumor, lung tissue or PBMC. The donor group consisted of around 77 patients who had untreated, early-stage non-small cell lung cancer. Findings and limits, study-wide: Ubiquitous, expanded tumor-derived TCRs were more frequently observed in blood at resection than at follow-up.

Worth noting for this clonotype: The antigen remains undetermined.

TCRdb re-called the 5' RACE reads with MiXCR, one entry per CDR3 protein. The sample includes about 38,000 distinct CDR3 sequences, 7.5% to 8% seen only once; the top ten take under 30%. This sample comprised PBMCs, obtained at surgery. V usage is TRBV11-3 and J usage is TRBJ1-1, with D possibly TRBD1 on 5 matching bases. This clonotype was sampled from a male donor with early-stage non-small cell lung cancer. CDR3 sequence: CASSFEQGNTEAFF. The CDR3 region has the DNA TGTGCCAGCAGCTTCGAGCAGGGGAACACTGAAGCTTTCTTT.